A single sample is the source of the 15 T cell receptor beta chains below, sequenced in a study of human T cells and chemical hapten exposure (dated by TCRdb to about 2021). This specimen's time point label, per the study, means: patch test 2, 6 weeks after DPC sensitization. What the treatment or condition label conveys for this sample: therapeutic diphenylcyclopropenone sensitization with weekly scalp DPC. Receptor libraries were prepared by RACE. TCRdb names NextSeq 500 as the instrument used. TCRdb handled the public reads itself, with Q25 trimming in fastp and clone calling in MiXCR, and kept productive beta chains. One record per CDR3 amino acid sequence lists the most common genes and DNA. The sample data list 80,000 to 100,000 distinct CDR3 sequences, and about 10% of these were observed just once. Together, the top ten hold 4% to 5.5% of the sample. The sample was whole blood, taken in connection with sensitization to the hapten diphenylcyclopropenone (DPC). These receptors were taken from a woman aged 45 to 65 with alopecia areata. Some clones in this sample may be carry-over from other donors' samples.

This clonotype has just a few counts. The J gene is TRBJ1-6, the V gene TRBV30; no reliable D call. V was cut by 3 bases and J by 7 bases, with 13 bases left in between. The CDR3 runs 14 residues. CDR1 is GTSNPN and CDR2 is SVGIG in the germline V gene (reference sequence). In nucleotides, the CDR3 is TGTGCCTGGAGGGTTACCTACATCAATTCACCCCTCCACTTT. Amino acids: CAWRVTYINSPLHF.

The chain links TRBV20-1 to TRBJ1-2; 10 bases are a match to TRBD1. Unmatched junction bases numbered 14, after V lost 3 bases and J lost 1 base. Germline CDR1 DFQATT, CDR2 SNEGSKA (reference sequence). This CDR3 is built from 18 residues. CDR3 residues: CSARPPGQGRGFNYGYTF. The CDR3 DNA reads TGCAGTGCTAGGCCCCCGGGACAGGGGAGGGGTTTTAACTATGGCTACACCTTC.

This clonotype has at least ten counts. This chain links TRBV28 with TRBJ1-2; D might be TRBD1 (6 bases). The CDR3 is 13 residues long. Per germline, CDR1 MDHEN and CDR2 SYDVKM. V was shortened by 5 bases and J by 8 bases, with 15 bases between the two germline ends. CDR3 sequence reads: CASSPQQGRGYTF. The DNA for the CDR3 is TGTGCCAGCAGTCCCCAACAGGGTAGAGGCTACACCTTC.

This clonotype was seen only a few times. V is TRBV30 and J is TRBJ1-1, with D possibly matching TRBD1 (5 bases). The CDR3 has 15 amino acids. Looked up from germline, CDR1 is GTSNPN and CDR2 is SVGIG (reference sequence). Deletions cut 4 bases from V and 0 bases from J, with 15 bases between. As DNA, the CDR3 is TGTGCCTGGACTACAGGCGTCGCCTTGAACACTGAAGCTTTCTTT. This translates into CAWTTGVALNTEAFF.

This clonotype showed up many times. The gene calls are TRBV3-1 and TRBJ1-5; D not resolved. Trimming cost V 2 bases and J 5 bases, with 4 bases left between them. The germline V gene encodes CDR1 LGHDT and CDR2 YNNKEL (reference sequence). This CDR3 is 12 amino acids long. CDR3 DNA sequence: TGTGCCAGCAGCCAACTAGATCAGCCCCAGCATTTT. This codes for CASSQLDQPQHF.

This clonotype is medium-sized (0.01 to 0.1%) within its sample. The chain has TRBV29-1 and TRBJ2-7; the D is unclear. This CDR3 spans 12 amino acids. Germline V gene data show CDR1 as SQVTM and CDR2 as ANQGSEA. The germline V and J ends were trimmed by 4 bases and 2 bases, with 9 bases remaining between them. CDR3 nucleotide sequence: TGCAGCGTTGTCGGTTGGGCCTACGAGCAGTACTTC. Amino acids: CSVVGWAYEQYF.

The chain has TRBV15 and TRBJ2-5, with TRBD1 matching 9 bases. With 3 bases clipped from V and 5 bases from J, the junction kept 10 bases outside the gene matches. This CDR3 is built from 16 residues. Germline V gives CDR1 LNHNV, CDR2 YYDKDF (reference sequence). In DNA form, the CDR3 reads TGTGCCACCAGCAGGGGCCCCGGGACAGGGCGTGAGACCCAGTACTTC. Protein: CATSRGPGTGRETQYF.

This clonotype was counted ten times or more. The V gene is TRBV25-1, the J gene TRBJ2-7, with TRBD2 matching 7 bases. V was pared by 8 bases and J by 0 bases, with 7 bases of the junction left unmatched. CDR1 MGHDK and CDR2 SYGVNS come from the germline V gene. The CDR3 contains 14 residues. The CDR3 loop reads CASGAGGSSYEQYF. The CDR3 nucleotides read TGTGCCAGCGGGGCGGGCGGGAGCTCCTACGAGCAGTACTTC.

This clonotype was detected many times. The rearrangement links TRBV18 to TRBJ1-1; D ambiguous. Trimming removed 1 base at V and 1 base at J, with 1 base between. The germline CDR1 and CDR2 sequences are KGHSH and LQKENI. The CDR3 totals 12 residues. CDR3 sequence reads: CASSPQNTEAFF. In DNA, the CDR3 is TGTGCCAGCTCACCACAGAACACTGAAGCTTTCTTT. The whole variable domain, filled in from reference TRBV18 and TRBJ1-1, reads NAGVMQNPRHLVRRRGQEARLRCSPMKGHSHVYWYRQLPEEGLKFMVYLQKENIIDESGMPKERFSAEFPKEGPSILRIQQVVRGDSAAYFCASSPQNTEAFFGQGTRLTVV.

This clonotype was seen only a few times. This chain joins TRBV20-1 and TRBJ2-7; D gene unclear. V dropped 5 bases and J dropped 0 bases, with 14 bases sitting between them. The germline V gene has CDR1 DFQATT and CDR2 SNEGSKA (reference sequence). This CDR3 has 14 amino acids. CDR3 residues: CSALHVLGSYEQYF. In DNA form, the CDR3 reads TGCAGTGCTCTTCACGTATTGGGCTCCTACGAGCAGTACTTC.

This clonotype was seen repeatedly, ten times or more. The chain has TRBV6-5 and TRBJ2-4; the D is unclear. Germline CDR1 is MNHEY and CDR2 is SVGAGI. With 6 bases removed from V and 0 bases from J, the gap between germline ends came to 12 bases. This CDR3 has 15 amino acids. The CDR3, as DNA: TGTGCCAGCAGCCGTGACGGAGTAGCCAAAAACATTCAGTACTTC. Translated, it gives CASSRDGVAKNIQYF.

This clonotype was counted many times. The chain employs TRBV2 and TRBJ1-2; D remains ambiguous. Trimming stripped 6 bases from V and 2 bases from J, with 16 bases between. The length of the CDR3 is 15 residues. Germline V gives CDR1 SNHLY, CDR2 FYNNEI. CDR3 sequence (DNA): TGTGCCAGCAGAAGACAAGAACTAGGGAACTATGGCTACACCTTC. This sequence encodes CASRRQELGNYGYTF.

In this sample, this clonotype turned up a few times. The rearrangement joins TRBV11-2 to TRBJ2-2; weak D call: TRBD1 (6 bases). The germline V and J ends were trimmed by 0 bases and 0 bases, with 11 bases remaining between them. CDR1 and CDR2 from the germline V gene are SGHAT and FQNNGV. This CDR3 region has 17 residues. As DNA, the CDR3 is TGTGCCAGCAGCTTAGATCTTTACAGGGCGAACACCGGGGAGCTGTTTTTT. Translating gives CASSLDLYRANTGELFF.

The chain recombines TRBV28 with TRBJ2-1; D remains ambiguous. Trimming took off 4 bases at V and 0 bases at J, with 7 bases between the two ends. Germline CDR1 and CDR2: MDHEN and SYDVKM. The CDR3 runs to 14 residues. The CDR3 bases are TGTGCCAGCAGTTCCCGGTCCTCCTACAATGAGCAGTTCTTC. It encodes CASSSRSSYNEQFF.

This chain links TRBV6-5 with TRBJ1-1, with D possibly TRBD1 on 6 matching bases. The germline gives CDR1 MNHEY, CDR2 SVGAGI. CDR3 length: 14 residues. The V and J ends lost 1 base and 3 bases respectively, with 9 bases between them. CDR3 sequence reads: CASSYLAGDTEAFF. The DNA of the CDR3 is TGTGCCAGCAGTTACTTGGCAGGGGACACTGAAGCTTTCTTT.